This T cell receptor beta chain was documented in a study of cytomegalovirus exposure and HLA in healthy donors. Study context: Previous work identified roughly 120 million unique TCR beta sequences from approximately 190 million T cells.

Relative to its sample, this clone is medium-sized. Primers: 60 Vbeta forward and 13 Jbeta reverse. Sequenced by immunoSEQ multiplex PCR; TCRdb stores in-frame clones only, minus some. The data hold 130,000 to 150,000 clones, with about two thirds observed a single time. The CDR3 contains 16 residues. The germline gives CDR1 SEHNR, CDR2 FQNEAQ (reference sequence). V lost 2 bases and J 6 bases, leaving 16 bases between the germline ends. This clonotype was sampled from a woman in her late teens or twenties in good health and CMV-seronegative. This rearrangement joins TRBV7-9 to TRBJ1-4; maybe TRBD1 (6 bases). What was sequenced was PBMCs. CDR3 DNA: TGTGCCAGCAGCTTAATCCCGGGACACCACCATGAAAAACTGTTTTTT. Translation gives CASSLIPGHHHEKLFF.